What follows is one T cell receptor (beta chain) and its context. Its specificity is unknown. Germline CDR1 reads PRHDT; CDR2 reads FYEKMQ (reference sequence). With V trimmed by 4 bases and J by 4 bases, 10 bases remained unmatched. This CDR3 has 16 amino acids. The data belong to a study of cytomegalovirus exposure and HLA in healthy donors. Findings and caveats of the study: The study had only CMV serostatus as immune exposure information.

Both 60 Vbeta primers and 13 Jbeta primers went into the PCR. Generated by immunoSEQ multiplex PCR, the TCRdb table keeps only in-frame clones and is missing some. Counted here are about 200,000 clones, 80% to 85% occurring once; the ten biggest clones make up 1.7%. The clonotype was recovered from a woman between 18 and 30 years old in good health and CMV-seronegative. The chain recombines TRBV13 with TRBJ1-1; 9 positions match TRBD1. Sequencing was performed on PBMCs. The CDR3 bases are TGTGCCAGCAGCTCCTACCAGGACAGGGGAGGCACTGAAGCTTTCTTT. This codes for CASSSYQDRGGTEAFF.